This T cell receptor beta chain derives from a study of T cells in Graves' hyperthyroidism and ophthalmopathy. Researchers took RNA transcripts and amplified the TCR beta CDR3 regions from them. With the HTBI primer set, the TCR CDR3 went through a first round of RT-PCR. TCRdb itself ran the multiplex PCR reads through MiXCR, one entry per CDR3 protein. The table has about 500,000 distinct CDR3 sequences, 17% seen once. Uncontrolled infection, other autoimmune disease, pregnancy or lactation barred patients from enrollment. Germline CDR1 SQVTM, CDR2 ANQGSEA. Trimming pared 0 bases from V and 1 base from J, leaving 8 bases between. The CDR3 spans 14 residues. This clonotype was detected ten times or more.

The source material was blood. The source is a woman aged 18-29 years with Graves' ophthalmopathy. This chain connects TRBV29-1 to TRBJ2-3, with D perhaps matching TRBD1 (5 bases). Written as DNA, the CDR3 is TGCAGCGTTGAAGACGGCAGGGGCACAGATACGCAGTATTTT. This sequence encodes CSVEDGRGTDTQYF.